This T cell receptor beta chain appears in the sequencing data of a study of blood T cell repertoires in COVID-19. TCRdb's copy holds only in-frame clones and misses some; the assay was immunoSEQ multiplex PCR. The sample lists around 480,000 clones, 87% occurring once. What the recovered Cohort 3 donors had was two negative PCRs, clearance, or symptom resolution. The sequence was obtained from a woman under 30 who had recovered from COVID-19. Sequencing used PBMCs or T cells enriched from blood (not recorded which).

The CDR3 reads CASSAYRGQGQPQHF. The CDR3 nucleotides read TGTGCCAGTAGCGCCTACAGGGGTCAGGGTCAGCCCCAGCATTTT. The chain combines TRBV19 with TRBJ1-5; TRBD1 matches 7 bases. V lost 6 bases and J lost 6; bases outside the gene matches: 11. The CDR3 contains 15 residues. CDR1 is LNHDA, CDR2 SQIVND, per germline (reference sequence).